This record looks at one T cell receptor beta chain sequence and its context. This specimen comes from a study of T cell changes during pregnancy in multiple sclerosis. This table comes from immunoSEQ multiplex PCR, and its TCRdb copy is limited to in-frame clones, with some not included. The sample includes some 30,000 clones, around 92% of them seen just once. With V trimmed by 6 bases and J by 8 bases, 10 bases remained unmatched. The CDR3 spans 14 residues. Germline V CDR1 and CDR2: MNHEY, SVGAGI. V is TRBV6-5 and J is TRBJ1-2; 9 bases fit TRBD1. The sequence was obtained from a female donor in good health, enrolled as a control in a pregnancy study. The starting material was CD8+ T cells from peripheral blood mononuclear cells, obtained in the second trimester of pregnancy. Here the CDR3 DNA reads TGTGCCAGCAGCAACACAGGGGGCCCTCGCGGCTACACCTTC. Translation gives CASSNTGGPRGYTF.